These 8 T cell receptor beta chains share one sample of origin, sequenced in a study of blood T cell repertoires in COVID-19. Assay used: immunoSEQ multiplex PCR; TCRdb lists only in-frame clones, some missing. The data hold about 59,000 clones, with 70% to 90% observed a single time. The sequenced material came from peripheral blood. These receptor sequences come from a woman of 80 years or more with active COVID-19.

The J gene is TRBJ2-1, the V gene TRBV9, with a tentative D call TRBD2 (6 bases). This CDR3 comprises 15 residues. CDR1 SGDLS and CDR2 YYNGEE come from the germline V gene. Trimming took off 0 bases at V and 5 bases at J, with 12 bases between the two ends. The CDR3 sequence is CASSVGLLAHNEQFF. The CDR3 DNA reads TGTGCCAGCAGCGTAGGCTTACTAGCCCACAATGAGCAGTTCTTC.

The V and J genes are TRBV5-5 and TRBJ2-3; no reliable D call. The CDR3 has 15 amino acids. Germline CDR1 is SGHKS and CDR2 is YYEKEE (reference sequence). V lost 5 bases and J 1 base, leaving 14 bases between the germline ends. The CDR3 DNA reads TGTGCCAGCAGTTTGCCCCCTAGGCGCACAGATACGCAGTATTTT. Protein: CASSLPPRRTDTQYF.

V usage is TRBV6-6 and J usage is TRBJ2-3; no reliable D call. V lost 0 bases and J 0 bases, leaving 10 bases between the germline ends. Looked up from germline, CDR1 is MNHNY and CDR2 is SVGAGI (reference sequence). This CDR3 spans 16 amino acids. The CDR3 DNA reads as TGTGCCAGCAGTTACTCATTAGAGGTTAGCACAGATACGCAGTATTTT. It encodes CASSYSLEVSTDTQYF.

This chain uses TRBV6-6 with TRBJ2-5; D remains unclear. Deletions cut 5 bases from V and 3 bases from J, with 4 bases between. The CDR3 is made up of 11 amino acids. Germline V gene data show CDR1 as MNHNY and CDR2 as SVGAGI (reference sequence). The CDR3 nucleotides are TGTGCCAGCAGTCCCAAAGAGACCCAGTACTTC. As protein: CASSPKETQYF.

The CDR3 sequence: CASSAYQGDRAPYEQYF. The CDR3 DNA reads as TGTGCCAGCAGCGCCTACCAGGGGGACCGCGCCCCCTACGAGCAGTACTTC. The chain joins TRBV21-1 to TRBJ2-7; the table assigns TRBD1, which was not confirmed against the DNA. TRBV21-1 corresponds to a pseudogene. The CDR3 is 17 residues long.

J is TRBJ2-3 and V is TRBV7-2; D is ambiguous. V was cut by 6 bases and J by 2 bases, with 3 bases left in between. CDR1 is SGHTA and CDR2 is FQGNSA in the germline V gene. The CDR3 is 11 residues long. The CDR3 DNA sequence: TGTGCCAGCAGTAACACAGATACGCAGTATTTT. Translated, it gives CASSNTDTQYF.

The chain employs TRBV5-8 and TRBJ2-7, with 7 bases matching TRBD1. The CDR3 is 14 amino acids. V lost 1 base to trimming and J lost 2 bases; unmatched junction nucleotides: 3. From germline, CDR1 is SGHTS and CDR2 YDEGEE. Here the CDR3 reads CASSLNRGAYEQYF. In DNA form, the CDR3 reads TGTGCCAGCAGCTTGAACAGGGGCGCCTACGAGCAGTACTTC. The full variable domain, rest sourced from reference TRBV5-8 and TRBJ2-7, is EAGVTQSPTHLIKTRGQQATLRCSPISGHTSVYWYQQALGLGLQFLLWYDEGEERNRGNFPPRFSGRQFPNYSSELNVNALELEDSALYLCASSLNRGAYEQYFGPGTRLTVT.

The chain joins TRBV5-5 to TRBJ2-3; TRBD2 is a possible D gene (7 bases). CDR1 is SGHKS, CDR2 YYEKEE, per germline (reference sequence). This CDR3 contains 16 residues. V was shortened by 0 bases and J by 5 bases, with 16 bases between the two germline ends. CDR3 protein: CASSLGGRGREDTQYF. DNA for the CDR3: TGTGCCAGCAGCTTGGGTGGGCGGGGGCGCGAAGATACGCAGTATTTT. Drawing the rest from reference TRBV5-5 and TRBJ2-3, the complete variable domain is DAGVTQSPTHLIKTRGQQVTLRCSPISGHKSVSWYQQVLGQGPQFIFQYYEKEERGRGNFPDRFSARQFPNYSSELNVNALLLGDSALYLCASSLGGRGREDTQYFGPGTRLTVL.